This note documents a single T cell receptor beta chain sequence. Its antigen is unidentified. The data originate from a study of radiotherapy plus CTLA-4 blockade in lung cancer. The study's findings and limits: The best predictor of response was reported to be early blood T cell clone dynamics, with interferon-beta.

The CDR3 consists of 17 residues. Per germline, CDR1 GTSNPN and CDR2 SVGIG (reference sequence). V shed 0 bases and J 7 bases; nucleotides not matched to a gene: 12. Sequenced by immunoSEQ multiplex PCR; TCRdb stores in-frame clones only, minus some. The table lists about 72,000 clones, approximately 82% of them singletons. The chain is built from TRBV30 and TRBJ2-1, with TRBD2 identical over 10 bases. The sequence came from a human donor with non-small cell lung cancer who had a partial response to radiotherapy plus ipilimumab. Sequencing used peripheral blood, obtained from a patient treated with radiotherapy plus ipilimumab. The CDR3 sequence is CAWSVIPPSGRGNEQFF. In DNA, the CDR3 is TGTGCCTGGAGTGTAATCCCGCCTAGCGGGAGAGGGAATGAGCAGTTCTTC. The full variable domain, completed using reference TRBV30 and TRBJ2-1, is SQTIHQWPATLVQPVGSPLSLECTVEGTSNPNLYWYRQAAGRGLQLLFYSVGIGQISSEVPQNLSASRPQDRQFILSSKKLLLSDSGFYLCAWSVIPPSGRGNEQFFGPGTRLTVL.